This T cell receptor (beta chain) was recorded in a study of T cells in Graves' hyperthyroidism and ophthalmopathy. Study overall: Initial diagnosis, before any treatment, was when peripheral blood was collected.

Among ophthalmopathy patients, the Clinical Activity Score reached at least 3, the NOSPECS grade reached at least 4, and duration remained under 3 months. CDR1 MNHEY and CDR2 SMNVEV come from the germline V gene (reference sequence). The CDR3 has 23 amino acids. Trimming took 5 bases from V and 3 from J; bases not matched to a gene: 29. RNA transcripts were the template for amplifying TCR beta CDR3 regions. The HTBI primer set was used in a first-round RT-PCR of the TCR CDR3. One entry per CDR3 protein results from TCRdb running MiXCR on the multiplex PCR reads. The sample has roughly 530,000 distinct CDR3 sequences, 17% seen once. This clonotype appeared many times.

Sequenced input: blood. This chain joins TRBV27 and TRBJ2-1; 9 bases are a match to TRBD1. This clonotype originated in a woman younger than 35 with Graves' ophthalmopathy. The CDR3 DNA sequence: TGTGCCAGCAGTACCCAAAACCTAAGGGGAAACCTTCTACAGGGGGCAGGCTACAATGAGCAGTTCTTC. Translation gives CASSTQNLRGNLLQGAGYNEQFF.